This T cell receptor beta chain is from a study of CD8 T cells in Susac syndrome. General observations from the study: The study admitted that it had a relatively small number of individuals in its TCR sequencing and HLA analysis.

CDR1 and CDR2 from the germline V gene are SNHLY and FYNNEI. V shed 1 base and J shed 0 bases, with 9 bases lying between them. The CDR3 has 15 amino acids. Diagnostic criteria defined recently for definite or probable disease were met by the Susac syndrome patients. RNA, at about 0.5 to 1 ug, was reverse transcribed with random hexamers. Amplification of TCR beta CDR3 by immunoSEQ multiplex PCR spanned 54 Vbeta and 13 Jbeta. TCRdb re-called the immunoSEQ multiplex PCR reads through MiXCR, storing one row per CDR3 protein. Of some 75,000 distinct CDR3 sequences listed, 80% to 95% were seen once; the top ten hold around 0.45%. This clonotype was seen once. Its antigen is not known.

Sample: CD8+ T cells from PBMCs. The chain has TRBV2 and TRBJ1-1; D call uncertain. This TCR was recovered from a human donor with Susac syndrome. In nucleotides, the CDR3 is TGTGCCAGCAGTGAAGTCGTCAGTCTGAACACTGAAGCTTTCTTT. Its protein is CASSEVVSLNTEAFF.